This passage covers 21 T cell receptor beta chains from one sample sequenced in a study of shared clonotypes between healthy human individuals. Using immunoSEQ multiplex PCR, the repertoire was profiled, and TCRdb retains in-frame clones only, with some absent. The top ten clones hold 0.25% to 0.35% of a sample with roughly 410,000 clones, around 96% of them seen once. Sequencing was performed on memory CD8+ T cells sorted from blood. The subset denotes: CD45RO+ cells pooled with CCR7-negative TemRA cells. The receptor set was obtained from a man aged 25 to 40 in good health.

This chain joins TRBV30 and TRBJ1-6; D remains unclear. CDR3 length: 15 amino acids. Germline loops: CDR1 GTSNPN, CDR2 SVGIG (reference sequence). Deletions cut 0 bases from V and 10 bases from J, with 16 bases between. CDR3 amino acids: CAWSVRGVVSSPLHF. CDR3 nucleotide sequence: TGTGCCTGGAGTGTACGAGGAGTAGTGAGCTCACCCCTCCACTTT.

This chain joins TRBV6-4 and TRBJ1-2; 9 bases match TRBD1. This CDR3 spans 14 amino acids. The V gene end was trimmed by 5 bases and the J gene end by 2 bases; junction bases not matched to a gene: 3. CDR1 MRHNA and CDR2 SNTAGT come from the germline V gene. CDR3 sequence reads: CASSPGTGNYGYTF. DNA for the CDR3: TGTGCCAGCAGTCCCGGGACAGGGAACTATGGCTACACCTTC.

The CDR3 nucleotides are TGTGCCAGCAGTTTAGACAGGGACTATGGCTACACCTTC. Encoded protein: CASSLDRDYGYTF. V gene TRBV28 combines with J gene TRBJ1-2; 7 bases align to TRBD1. This CDR3 contains 13 residues. Trimming removed 2 bases from V and 3 bases from J; junction bases left unmatched: 0. Germline assignment: CDR1 MDHEN and CDR2 SYDVKM.

The V and J genes are TRBV7-3 and TRBJ2-3; no reliable D call. The germline V gene has CDR1 SGHTA and CDR2 FQGTGA. CDR3 length equals 13 residues. V shed 5 bases and J shed 2 bases, with 8 bases lying between them. CDR3 in amino acids: CASSATPTDTQYF. The CDR3 DNA sequence: TGTGCCAGCAGCGCCACCCCCACAGATACGCAGTATTTT.

The CDR3 region has the DNA TGTGCCAGCAGCTTAGGGACTAGCAGTTCCTACGAGCAGTACTTC. This codes for CASSLGTSSSYEQYF. The rearrangement uses TRBV7-2 and TRBJ2-7; 8 bases map to TRBD2. The ends lost 1 base at V and 1 base at J; junction bases unmatched: 3. The CDR3 spans 15 residues. Looked up from germline, CDR1 is SGHTA and CDR2 is FQGNSA.

This clone was seen only once. The CDR3 spells CASSQDGIGELLAGRNYEQYF. Here the CDR3 DNA reads TGTGCCAGCAGCCAAGATGGGATCGGGGAACTACTAGCGGGGAGAAACTACGAGCAGTACTTC. The chain carries TRBV4-2 and TRBJ2-7, with TRBD2 identical over 10 bases. V lost 0 bases to trimming and J lost 3 bases; unmatched junction nucleotides: 20. The germline CDR1 and CDR2 sequences are LGHNA and YNFKEQ. CDR3 size: 21 residues.

This clone was seen only once. The chain uses TRBV7-6 and TRBJ1-5; D might be TRBD1 (6 bases). This CDR3 contains 14 residues. The V end was cut by 1 base, the J end by 6 bases, with 10 bases between. Germline values: CDR1 SGHVS, CDR2 FNYEAQ. The CDR3 protein is CASSLEGGFQPQHF. CDR3 in DNA: TGTGCCAGCAGCTTAGAAGGGGGATTTCAGCCCCAGCATTTT.

The chain's CDR3 is CASSLGPPMNTEAFF. The DNA for the CDR3 is TGCGCCAGCAGCCTAGGACCACCGATGAACACTGAAGCTTTCTTT. The chain is built from TRBV5-1 and TRBJ1-1; D gene uncertain. The CDR3 covers 15 residues. V dropped 4 bases and J dropped 0 bases, with 13 bases sitting between them. The germline V gene encodes CDR1 SGHRS and CDR2 YFSETQ.

V gene TRBV7-2 combines with J gene TRBJ2-3; D remains unclear. Deletions cut 1 base from V and 2 bases from J, with 4 bases between. Germline V lookup: CDR1 SGHTA, CDR2 FQGNSA. There are 13 residues in the CDR3. CDR3 loop: CASSLVPTDTQYF. The CDR3 coding sequence is TGTGCCAGCAGCTTAGTTCCCACAGATACGCAGTATTTT.

The chain carries TRBV27 and TRBJ2-7, with 9 bases matching TRBD2. This CDR3 has 18 amino acids. CDR1 MNHEY and CDR2 SMNVEV come from the germline V gene (reference sequence). V dropped 2 bases and J dropped 1; count of bases not matched to a gene: 12. The CDR3 spells CASSLRPSRLAESYEQYF. The CDR3 nucleotides read TGTGCCAGCAGTTTAAGACCCAGCCGACTAGCGGAATCCTACGAGCAGTACTTC.

V is TRBV27 and J is TRBJ2-7, with 11 bases fitting TRBD2. The germline V gene has CDR1 MNHEY and CDR2 SMNVEV (reference sequence). V gave up 1 base and J gave up 2 bases; unmatched junction bases: 1. The CDR3 is 15 amino acids. CDR3 amino acids: CASSLLTSGAYEQYF. The CDR3, as DNA: TGTGCCAGCAGTTTATTGACTAGCGGGGCCTACGAGCAGTACTTC.

This clone has just one count. Other DNA sequences within the sample encode an identical CDR3. The chain joins TRBV2 to TRBJ2-2; 13 bases map to TRBD2. J was trimmed by 4 bases and V by 7 bases; bases with no gene match: 3. This CDR3 spans 15 amino acids. Per the germline V gene, CDR1 is SNHLY and CDR2 is FYNNEI. CDR3 sequence (DNA): TGTGCCAGCAAACGGACTAGCGGGAGCACCGGGGAGCTGTTTTTT. It yields the protein CASKRTSGSTGELFF.

The chain carries TRBV10-3 and TRBJ2-1; 11 bases line up with TRBD1. The CDR3 covers 15 residues. V shed 4 bases and J 6 bases; nucleotides not matched to a gene: 5. The V gene's germline CDR1 is ENHRY and CDR2 SYGVKD. The CDR3 is CAISGGQGAANEQFF. CDR3 nucleotides: TGTGCCATCAGTGGAGGACAGGGGGCTGCCAATGAGCAGTTCTTC.

V usage is TRBV6-6 and J usage is TRBJ2-4; D gene unclear. Trimming removed 6 bases at V and 8 bases at J, with 8 bases between. The germline V gene has CDR1 MNHNY and CDR2 SVGAGI (reference sequence). The CDR3 has 11 amino acids. The CDR3 region has the DNA TGTGCCAGCAGGGATGGGGACATTCAGTACTTC. Amino acids: CASRDGDIQYF.

The chain links TRBV5-4 to TRBJ1-1; no definite D call. Germline V gives CDR1 SGHNT, CDR2 YYREEE (reference sequence). The CDR3 consists of 13 residues. The V gene lost 1 base and the J gene lost 5 bases, with 9 bases spanning the gap. The DNA for the CDR3 is TGTGCCAGCAGCTTGATTCGAGAAACTGAAGCTTTCTTT. Protein product: CASSLIRETEAFF.

The CDR3 bases are TGTGCCAGCAGCGTAGGCGGGCGCACAGATACGCAGTATTTT. It specifies CASSVGGRTDTQYF. The chain carries TRBV9 and TRBJ2-3, with D possibly TRBD2 on 5 matching bases. This CDR3 is built from 14 residues. Looked up from germline, CDR1 is SGDLS and CDR2 is YYNGEE. V was trimmed by 0 bases and J by 1 base, leaving 6 bases between them.

The chain joins TRBV6-6 to TRBJ2-1; 7 bases map to TRBD1. Trimming removed 5 bases from V and 4 bases from J; junction bases left unmatched: 11. Germline V lookup: CDR1 MNHNY, CDR2 SVGAGI (reference sequence). The CDR3 consists of 16 residues. The CDR3 DNA is TGTGCCAGCAGTCAGACCTCGGGACAGTCTTACAATGAGCAGTTCTTC. Translated, it gives CASSQTSGQSYNEQFF.

The rearrangement uses TRBV7-2 and TRBJ2-3; TRBD1 aligns across 7 bases. Per germline, CDR1 SGHTA and CDR2 FQGNSA. The V and J ends lost 3 bases and 4 bases, in that order; junction bases with no gene match: 4. This CDR3 contains 14 residues. The CDR3 sequence: CASSFQTGPDTQYF. In DNA form, the CDR3 reads TGTGCCAGCAGCTTCCAGACAGGGCCAGATACGCAGTATTTT.

The rearrangement uses TRBV15 and TRBJ1-2; D unresolved. CDR1 LNHNV and CDR2 YYDKDF come from the germline V gene (reference sequence). This CDR3 is 15 amino acids long. The V gene lost 0 bases and the J gene lost 4 bases, with 12 bases spanning the gap. The CDR3 reads CATSRDIARSYGYTF. DNA for the CDR3: TGTGCCACCAGCAGAGATATCGCCAGGAGCTATGGCTACACCTTC.

The V gene is TRBV25-1, the J gene TRBJ1-2, with a weak D call TRBD1 (5 bases). V gave up 2 bases and J gave up 4 bases, with 5 bases separating them. This CDR3 is built from 12 residues. Germline CDR1 and CDR2: MGHDK and SYGVNS. As DNA, the CDR3 is TGTGCCAGCAGTGAACAGGGCTATGGCTACACCTTC. It specifies CASSEQGYGYTF.

The chain employs TRBV27 and TRBJ2-7; 10 bases map to TRBD1. CDR3 length: 19 residues. Losses at the gene ends were 4 bases for V and 3 bases for J; bases not matched to a gene: 18. CDR1 is MNHEY and CDR2 is SMNVEV in the germline V gene (reference sequence). CDR3 in DNA: TGTGCCAGCAGTTCTCAAAACAATCCGGGACAGGGGTACGTCTACGAGCAGTACTTC. It codes for CASSSQNNPGQGYVYEQYF.